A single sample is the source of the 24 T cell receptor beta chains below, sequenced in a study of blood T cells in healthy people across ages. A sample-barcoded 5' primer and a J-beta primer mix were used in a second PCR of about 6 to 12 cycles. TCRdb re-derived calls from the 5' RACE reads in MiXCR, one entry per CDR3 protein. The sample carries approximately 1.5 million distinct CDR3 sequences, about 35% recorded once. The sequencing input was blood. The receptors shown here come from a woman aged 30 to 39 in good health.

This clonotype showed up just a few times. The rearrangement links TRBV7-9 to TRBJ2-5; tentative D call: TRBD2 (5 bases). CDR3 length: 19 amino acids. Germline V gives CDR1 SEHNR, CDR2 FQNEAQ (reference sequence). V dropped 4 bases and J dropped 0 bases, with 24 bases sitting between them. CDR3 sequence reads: CASSSPGPLLVGYQETQYF. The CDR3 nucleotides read TGTGCCAGCAGCTCACCCGGCCCACTACTAGTTGGGTACCAAGAGACCCAGTACTTC.

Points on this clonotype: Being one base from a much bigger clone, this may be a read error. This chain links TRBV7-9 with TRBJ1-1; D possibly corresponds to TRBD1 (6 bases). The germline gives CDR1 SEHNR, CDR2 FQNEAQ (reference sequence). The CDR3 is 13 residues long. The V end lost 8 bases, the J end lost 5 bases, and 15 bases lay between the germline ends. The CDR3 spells CASQGGSRTEAFF. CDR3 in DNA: TGTGCCAGCCAAGGGGGGTCTCGGACTGAAGCTTTCTTT.

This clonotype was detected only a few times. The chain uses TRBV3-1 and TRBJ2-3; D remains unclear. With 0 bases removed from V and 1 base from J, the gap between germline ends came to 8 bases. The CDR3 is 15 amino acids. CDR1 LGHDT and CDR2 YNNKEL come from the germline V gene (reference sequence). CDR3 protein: CASSQEGWGTDTQYF. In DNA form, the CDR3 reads TGTGCCAGCAGCCAAGAGGGTTGGGGCACAGATACGCAGTATTTT.

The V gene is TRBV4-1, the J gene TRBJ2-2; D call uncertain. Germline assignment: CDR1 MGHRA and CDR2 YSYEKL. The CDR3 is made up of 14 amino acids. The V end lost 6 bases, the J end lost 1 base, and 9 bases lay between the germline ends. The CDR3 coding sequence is TGCGCCAGCAGGGCGTCGGTGAACACCGGGGAGCTGTTTTTT. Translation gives CASRASVNTGELFF.

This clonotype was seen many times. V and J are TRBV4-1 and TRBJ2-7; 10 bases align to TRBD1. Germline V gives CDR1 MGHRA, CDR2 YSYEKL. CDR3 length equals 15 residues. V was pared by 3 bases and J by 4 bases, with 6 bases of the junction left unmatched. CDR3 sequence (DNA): TGCGCCAGCAGCCAGACGCCGGGACAGGGGTACGAGCAGTACTTC. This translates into CASSQTPGQGYEQYF.

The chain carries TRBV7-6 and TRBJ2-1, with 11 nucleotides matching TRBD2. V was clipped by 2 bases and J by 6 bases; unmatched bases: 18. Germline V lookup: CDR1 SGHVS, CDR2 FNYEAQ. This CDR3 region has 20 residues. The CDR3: CASSLRLAGGTLGGSNEQFF. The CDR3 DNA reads TGTGCCAGCAGCTTACGGCTAGCGGGGGGAACCCTGGGCGGAAGCAATGAGCAGTTCTTC.

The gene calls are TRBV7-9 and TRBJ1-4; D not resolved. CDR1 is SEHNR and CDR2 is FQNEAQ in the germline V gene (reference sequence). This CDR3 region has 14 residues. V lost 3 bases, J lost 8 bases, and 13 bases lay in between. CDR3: CASSFSQSREKLFF. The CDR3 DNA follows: TGTGCCAGCAGCTTTTCTCAGAGTCGAGAAAAACTGTTTTTT.

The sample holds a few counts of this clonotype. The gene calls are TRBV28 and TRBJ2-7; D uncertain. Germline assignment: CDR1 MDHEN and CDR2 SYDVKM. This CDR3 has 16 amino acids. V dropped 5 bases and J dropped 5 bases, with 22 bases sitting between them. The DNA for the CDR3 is TGTGCCAGCAGTAGCACCTTCTGGGAAGGGTGGAACGAGCAGTACTTC. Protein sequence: CASSSTFWEGWNEQYF.

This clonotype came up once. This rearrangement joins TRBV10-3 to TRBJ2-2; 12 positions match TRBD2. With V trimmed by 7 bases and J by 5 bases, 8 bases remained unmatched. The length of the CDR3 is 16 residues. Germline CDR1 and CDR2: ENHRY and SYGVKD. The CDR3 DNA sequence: TGTGCCATCACCCCGGGTGGGACTAGCGGGACCGGGGAGCTGTTTTTT. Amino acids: CAITPGGTSGTGELFF.

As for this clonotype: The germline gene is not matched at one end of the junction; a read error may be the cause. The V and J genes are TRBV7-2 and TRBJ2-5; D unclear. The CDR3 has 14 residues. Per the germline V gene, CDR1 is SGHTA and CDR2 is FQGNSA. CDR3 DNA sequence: TGTGCCGGCAGCCCCCCAGGCCACCCAGTGACCCAGTACTTC. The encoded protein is CAGSPPGHPVTQYF.

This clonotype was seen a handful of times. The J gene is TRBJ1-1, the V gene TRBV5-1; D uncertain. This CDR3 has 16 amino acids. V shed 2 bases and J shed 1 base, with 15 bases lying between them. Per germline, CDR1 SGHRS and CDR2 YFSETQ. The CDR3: CASSFREQPTNTEAFF. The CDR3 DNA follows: TGCGCCAGCAGCTTCCGGGAGCAACCTACGAACACTGAAGCTTTCTTT.

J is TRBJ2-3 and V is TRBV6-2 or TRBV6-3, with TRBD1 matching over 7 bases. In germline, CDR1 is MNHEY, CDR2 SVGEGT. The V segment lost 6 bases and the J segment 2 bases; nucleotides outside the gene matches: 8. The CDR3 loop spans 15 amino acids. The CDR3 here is CASRIRQGFTDTQYF. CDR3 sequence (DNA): TGTGCCAGCAGAATAAGACAGGGATTCACAGATACGCAGTATTTT.

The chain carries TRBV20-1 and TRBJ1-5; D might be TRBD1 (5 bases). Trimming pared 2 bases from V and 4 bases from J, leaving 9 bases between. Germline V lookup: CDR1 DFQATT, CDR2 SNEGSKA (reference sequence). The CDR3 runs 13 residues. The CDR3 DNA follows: TGCAGTGCTAGACAGGGTGTAAATCAGCCCCAGCATTTT. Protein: CSARQGVNQPQHF.

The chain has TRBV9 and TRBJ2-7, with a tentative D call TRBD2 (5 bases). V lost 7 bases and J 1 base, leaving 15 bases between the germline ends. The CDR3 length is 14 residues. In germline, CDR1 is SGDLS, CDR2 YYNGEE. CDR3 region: CASGSGGGSYEQYF. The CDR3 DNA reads TGTGCCAGCGGGTCGGGTGGAGGATCCTACGAGCAGTACTTC.

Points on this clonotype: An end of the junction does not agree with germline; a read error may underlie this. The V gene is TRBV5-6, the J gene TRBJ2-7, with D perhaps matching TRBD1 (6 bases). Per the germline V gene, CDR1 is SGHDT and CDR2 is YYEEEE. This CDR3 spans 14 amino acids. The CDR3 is CTSSSPSQGSEQYF. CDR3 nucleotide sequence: TGTACCAGCAGCTCGCCGTCACAGGGCAGCGAGCAGTACTTC.

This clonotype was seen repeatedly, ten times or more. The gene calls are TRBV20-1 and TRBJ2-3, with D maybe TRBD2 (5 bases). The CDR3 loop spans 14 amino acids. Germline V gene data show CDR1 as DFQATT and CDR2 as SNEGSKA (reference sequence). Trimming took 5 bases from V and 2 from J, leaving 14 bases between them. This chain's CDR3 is CSARPGTNTDTQYF. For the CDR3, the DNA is TGCAGTGCTCGCCCGGGAACCAACACAGATACGCAGTATTTT.

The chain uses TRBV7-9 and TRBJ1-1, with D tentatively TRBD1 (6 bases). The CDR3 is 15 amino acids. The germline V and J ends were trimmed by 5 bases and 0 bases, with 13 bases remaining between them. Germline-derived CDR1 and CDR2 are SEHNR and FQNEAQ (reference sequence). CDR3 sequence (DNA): TGTGCCAGCAGCCTTGGACAGAACATGAACACTGAAGCTTTCTTT. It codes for CASSLGQNMNTEAFF.

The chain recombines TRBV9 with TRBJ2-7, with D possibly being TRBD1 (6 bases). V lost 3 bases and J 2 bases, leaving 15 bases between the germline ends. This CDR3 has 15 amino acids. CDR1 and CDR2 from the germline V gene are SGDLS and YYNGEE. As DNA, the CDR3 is TGTGCCAGCAGCGCGACGAAGGACAGAACCTACGAGCAGTACTTC. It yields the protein CASSATKDRTYEQYF.

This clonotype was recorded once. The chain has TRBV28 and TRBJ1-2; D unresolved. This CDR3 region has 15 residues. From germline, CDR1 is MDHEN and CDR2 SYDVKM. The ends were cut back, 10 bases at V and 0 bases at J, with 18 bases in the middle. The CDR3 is CATRRRAAANYGYTF. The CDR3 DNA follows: TGTGCCACCCGAAGGAGGGCCGCGGCTAACTATGGCTACACCTTC.

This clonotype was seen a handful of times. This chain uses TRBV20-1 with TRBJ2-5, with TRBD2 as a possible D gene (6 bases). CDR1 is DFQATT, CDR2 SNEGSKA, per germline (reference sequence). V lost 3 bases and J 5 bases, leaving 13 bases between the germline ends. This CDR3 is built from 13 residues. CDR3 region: CSASMSGVETQYF. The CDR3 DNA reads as TGCAGTGCTAGTATGTCGGGAGTTGAGACCCAGTACTTC.

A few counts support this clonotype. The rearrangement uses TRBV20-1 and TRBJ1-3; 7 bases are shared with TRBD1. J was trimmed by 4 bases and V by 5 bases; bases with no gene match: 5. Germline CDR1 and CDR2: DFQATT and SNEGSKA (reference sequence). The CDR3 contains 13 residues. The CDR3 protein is CSAYRGEGNTIYF. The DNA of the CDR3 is TGCAGTGCTTACAGGGGAGAAGGAAACACCATATATTTT.

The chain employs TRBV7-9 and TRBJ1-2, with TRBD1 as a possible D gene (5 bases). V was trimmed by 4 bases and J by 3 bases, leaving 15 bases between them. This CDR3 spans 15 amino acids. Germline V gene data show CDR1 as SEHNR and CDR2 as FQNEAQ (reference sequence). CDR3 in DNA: TGTGCCAGCAGCTCGCTGGGCAGGGTAGACTATGGCTACACCTTC. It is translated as CASSSLGRVDYGYTF.

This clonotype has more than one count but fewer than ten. This CDR3 is CASSLGSRGIQPQHF. The CDR3 nucleotides read TGTGCCAGCAGCCTAGGGTCCAGGGGGATTCAGCCCCAGCATTTT. The chain carries TRBV7-8 and TRBJ1-5, with 7 bases fitting TRBD1. This CDR3 contains 15 residues. Trimming at V came to 5 bases and at J to 6 bases, leaving 10 bases not matched to a gene. Germline V gene sequence: CDR1 SGHVS, CDR2 FQNEAQ.

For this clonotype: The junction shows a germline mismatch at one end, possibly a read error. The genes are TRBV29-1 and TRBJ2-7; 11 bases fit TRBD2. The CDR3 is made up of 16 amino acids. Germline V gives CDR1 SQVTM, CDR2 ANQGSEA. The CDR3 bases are TGCAGCGTTGAGGGACCTACTAGCGGGGGTTCTTACGAGCGGTACTTC. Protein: CSVEGPTSGGSYERYF.